The source of this T cell receptor (beta chain) is a study of cytotoxic CD8 clonotypes in ibrutinib-treated CLL (dated by TCRdb to the early 2020s). Notes on the research overall: The cohort had 11 to 12 relapsed/refractory and approximately 15 treatment-naive patients; some 17 were IGHV unmutated. Partial responses were observed in 24 patients and complete responses in 2; after a median follow-up of roughly 72 months, remission was maintained in 15 or so patients and progression was observed in approximately 12. The response samples were drawn at a median of approximately 12 months into treatment, with a range of about 6 to 40 months. An average of around 250,000 productive templates and roughly 94,000 productive rearrangements was obtained per sample. Longitudinal samples were available for about 30% of the 86 trial participants. Cryopreserved peripheral blood mononuclear cells were collected before treatment, at response, and at either disease progression or sustained remission. Every sample from remission and from progressive disease was obtained while the patients were still on ibrutinib.

Each clonotype received, on average, approximately 9.9x coverage in deep resolution sequencing performed on a MiSeq, where the target depth lay between 1 in 1 million and 1 in 200,000 T cells. The immunoSEQ hsTCRB Kit was used to generate the TCR beta libraries. The authors' pipeline ran thus. ImmunoSEQ Data Assistant and ImmunoSEQ Analyzer were used for data analysis, and V, D and J genes were assigned according to IMGT definitions. Clonality, which ranges from 0 to 1, was calculated by subtracting the normalized Shannon entropy of productive rearrangement frequencies from one. Public clonotype analysis was restricted to overrepresented clonotypes comprising at least 0.05% of each patient's repertoire. Roughly 13 age-matched healthy donor repertoires from immuneACCESS served as clonality controls. Imported from immuneACCESS, the table was reduced by TCRdb to in-frame sequences with V and J called. These copies leave out some clones; in studies compared against another copy, an unresolved V gene accounts for under half, and the cause of the remainder is not known. V and J calls plus clone size are reproduced from that table; the DNA served to infer D and trimming. The sample contains tens of thousands of clones, approximately 67% of them found a single time. The ten largest clones represent 7% of the sample.

What the authors observed across the whole study: Sustained-remission and progressing patients did not have matched sampling times, and lymph node repertoires were not examined. Public clonotypes were rare and either shrank or stayed stable during treatment, and the rise in clonality at ibrutinib response reflected expansion of private clonotypes. At baseline, clonality was higher than in age-matched healthy donors and showed a strong correlation with circulating CD8+ T-cell counts. At ibrutinib response clonality went up, during sustained remission it held steady, and at progression it dropped back toward baseline.

Taken with the paper, the label for time point translates to: progressive disease on ibrutinib. Roughly 2 micrograms of genomic DNA were extracted from cryopreserved PBMCs for TCR beta library preparation. Longitudinal blood samples from CLL patients on ibrutinib monotherapy were analyzed using high-throughput TCR beta sequencing. The patients were enrolled in a single-center, open-label phase 2 trial of ibrutinib monotherapy. CDR3 length: 13 amino acids, cysteine to phenylalanine. Of the read, only the CDR3 DNA is kept; its 39 bases are in frame from base 1. The germline V gene encodes CDR1 KGHSH and CDR2 LQKENI. V is pared back by 3 bases and J by 6 bases, with 8 bases lying between the germline termini. Points on this clone: Its target antigen remains unknown. No per-base quality is available; no much larger clone lies one base away.

The rearranged chain carries TRBV18 and TRBJ2-2, with TRBD2 as a weak D call on 5 bases. This TCR was sampled from a human donor with chronic lymphocytic leukemia. Material: PBMCs, obtained at disease progression, from a patient treated with ibrutinib. The sequence in DNA is TGTGCCAGCTCACCCATGAGGGCCGGGGAGCTGTTTTTT. Its product reads: CASSPMRAGELFF.